This T cell receptor beta chain was sequenced for a study of cytomegalovirus exposure and HLA in healthy donors. Study conclusions and caveats: The authors enumerated over 150 TCR beta chains as linked to cytomegalovirus. In a later analysis, TCR beta V- and J-gene trimming was associated with a missense DCLRE1C variant. Presence/absence analyses supposed approximately even sequencing depth among donors.

Germline V gene lookup returns CDR1 MNHEY and CDR2 SVGAGI. This CDR3 spans 16 amino acids. With 2 bases removed from V and 3 bases from J, the gap between germline ends came to 14 bases. About this clone itself: Its antigen is unknown.

With 60 Vbeta and 13 Jbeta primers, the PCR was carried out. Produced via immunoSEQ multiplex PCR; TCRdb's table is partial and in-frame only. The data show around 150,000 clones, more than 60% seen once. The sequenced material came from PBMCs. This chain uses TRBV6-5 with TRBJ2-1; possibly TRBD1 for D (6 bases). The clonotype originates from a male donor in good health and CMV-seronegative. The CDR3 sequence: CASSYRGIGDYNEQFF. DNA of the CDR3: TGTGCCAGCAGTTACAGGGGGATAGGGGACTACAATGAGCAGTTCTTC.